This paragraph reports one TCR beta chain. This receptor's antigen is unknown. Base-call qualities are not available, and no considerably larger clone is one nucleotide away. These data originate in a study of T cell repertoires in cytomegalovirus infection (dated by TCRdb to 2018 to 2020). In terms of the full investigation: Alongside well-studied HLA-B-restricted epitopes, the peptide stimulations were aimed at recently identified HLA-C-restricted CMV epitopes, whose presentation resists viral immunomodulation. Donor HLA type was relevant to the analysis, because carriage of CMV infection together with the matching HLA type was indicated by public TCR beta signatures.

The sequencing machine was an Illumina HiSeq 1500. Through fastp at Q25 and MiXCR, TCRdb rebuilt clones from the public reads, retaining in-frame beta chains. Each record represents a unique CDR3 protein, reported with the most common genes and DNA among its rows. In all, the sample holds about 700,000 distinct CDR3 sequences, and roughly 33% of those were seen once. The ten largest clones add up to roughly 18% of the sample. For CDR1 and CDR2, the germline V gene (reference sequence) lists DFQATT and SNEGSKA. Reading from cysteine to phenylalanine, the CDR3 counts 12 amino acids. Only the CDR3 part of the read is kept: 36 bases, read in frame from the first base. Trimming at the junction amounts to 5 bases on V and 7 bases on J, and the germline ends lie 12 bases apart. According to the study, the label for this sample's treatment or condition signals: in vitro stimulation with specific CMV peptide epitopes to enrich CMV-specific T cells.

Results and caveats for the whole study, not just this receptor: In both this cohort and an independent roughly 400-donor cohort, the cumulative frequency of public TCR beta family members distinguished carriers of CMV infection plus the relevant HLA type. The ex vivo response was dominated by HLA-C-restricted CMV-specific TCR beta clonotypes, which also provided the single most frequent clonotype in two of eight donors.

The source is a human donor in good health (CMV status not recorded). Some clones in this sample may be carry-over from other donors' samples. The chain is assembled from TRBV20-1 and TRBJ1-5; TRBD1 is possibly the D segment (5 matching bases). The specimen was cultured PBMCs, collected from culture after CMV antigen stimulation. The DNA reads TGCAGTGCTTACTCAGGGATACAGCCCCAGCATTTT. Protein translation: CSAYSGIQPQHF.